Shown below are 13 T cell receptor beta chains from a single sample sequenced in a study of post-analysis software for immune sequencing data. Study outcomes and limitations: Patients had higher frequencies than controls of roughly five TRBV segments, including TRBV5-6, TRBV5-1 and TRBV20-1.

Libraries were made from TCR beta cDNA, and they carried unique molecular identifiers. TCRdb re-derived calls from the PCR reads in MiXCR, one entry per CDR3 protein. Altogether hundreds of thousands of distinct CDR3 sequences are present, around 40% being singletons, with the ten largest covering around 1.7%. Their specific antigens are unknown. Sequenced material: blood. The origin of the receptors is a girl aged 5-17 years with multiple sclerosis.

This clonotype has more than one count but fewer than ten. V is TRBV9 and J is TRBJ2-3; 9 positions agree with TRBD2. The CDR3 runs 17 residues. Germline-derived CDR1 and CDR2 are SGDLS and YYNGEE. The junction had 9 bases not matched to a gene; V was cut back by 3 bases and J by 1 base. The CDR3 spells CASSEGLSGGGTDTQYF. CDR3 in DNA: TGTGCCAGCAGCGAGGGGCTTAGCGGGGGTGGCACAGATACGCAGTATTTT. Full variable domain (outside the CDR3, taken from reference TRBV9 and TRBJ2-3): DSGVTQTPKHLITATGQRVTLRCSPRSGDLSVYWYQQSLDQGLQFLIQYYNGEERAKGNILERFSAQQFPDLHSELNLSSLELGDSALYFCASSEGLSGGGTDTQYFGPGTRLTVL.

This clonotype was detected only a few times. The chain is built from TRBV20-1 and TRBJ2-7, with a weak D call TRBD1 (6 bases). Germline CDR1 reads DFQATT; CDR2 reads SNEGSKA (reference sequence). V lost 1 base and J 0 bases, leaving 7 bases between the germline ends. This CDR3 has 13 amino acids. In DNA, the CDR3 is TGCAGTGCTAGAGGGGACACCTCCTACGAGCAGTACTTC. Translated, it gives CSARGDTSYEQYF.

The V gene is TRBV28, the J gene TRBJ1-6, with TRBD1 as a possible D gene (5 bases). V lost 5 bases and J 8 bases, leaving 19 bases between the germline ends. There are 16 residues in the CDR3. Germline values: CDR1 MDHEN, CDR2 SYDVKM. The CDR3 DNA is TGTGCCAGCAGTAGACCGAGGCGTGGGGCTGATTCACCCCTCCACTTT. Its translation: CASSRPRRGADSPLHF. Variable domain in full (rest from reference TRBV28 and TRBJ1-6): DVKVTQSSRYLVKRTGEKVFLECVQDMDHENMFWYRQDPGLGLRLIYFSYDVKMKEKGDIPEGYSVSREKKERFSLILESASTNQTSMYLCASSRPRRGADSPLHFGNGTRLTVT.

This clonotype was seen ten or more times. The CDR3 coding sequence is TGCAGCGTTGAAGGTCGGCTAGCCAAAAACATTCAGTACTTC. Translating it yields CSVEGRLAKNIQYF. V gene TRBV29-1 combines with J gene TRBJ2-4, with no clear D. Per the germline V gene, CDR1 is SQVTM and CDR2 is ANQGSEA. The CDR3 sequence is 14 residues long. The ends were cut back, 1 base at V and 0 bases at J, with 7 bases in the middle. The full variable domain, rest sourced from reference TRBV29-1 and TRBJ2-4, is SAVISQKPSRDICQRGTSLTIQCQVDSQVTMMFWYRQQPGQSLTLIATANQGSEATYESGFVIDKFPISRPNLTFSTLTVSNMSPEDSSIYLCSVEGRLAKNIQYFGAGTRLSVL.

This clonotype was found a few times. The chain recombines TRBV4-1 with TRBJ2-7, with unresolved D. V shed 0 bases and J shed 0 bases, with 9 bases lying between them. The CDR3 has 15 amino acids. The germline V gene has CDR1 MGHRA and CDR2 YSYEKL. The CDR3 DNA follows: TGCGCCAGCAGCCAAGATTGGGCAATCTCCTACGAGCAGTACTTC. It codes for CASSQDWAISYEQYF.

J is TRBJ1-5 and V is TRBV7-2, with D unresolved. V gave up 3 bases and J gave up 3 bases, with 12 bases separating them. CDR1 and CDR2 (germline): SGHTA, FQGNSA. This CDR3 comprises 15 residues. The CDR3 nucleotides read TGTGCCAGCAGCTTGCAGTTCCAGCACAATCAGCCCCAGCATTTT. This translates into CASSLQFQHNQPQHF.

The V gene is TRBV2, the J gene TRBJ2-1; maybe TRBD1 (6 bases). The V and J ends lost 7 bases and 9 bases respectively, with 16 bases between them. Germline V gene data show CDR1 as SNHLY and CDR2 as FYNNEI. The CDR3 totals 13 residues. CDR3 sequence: CASNRQVSGEQFF. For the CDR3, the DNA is TGTGCCAGCAATAGACAGGTCTCAGGTGAGCAGTTCTTC.

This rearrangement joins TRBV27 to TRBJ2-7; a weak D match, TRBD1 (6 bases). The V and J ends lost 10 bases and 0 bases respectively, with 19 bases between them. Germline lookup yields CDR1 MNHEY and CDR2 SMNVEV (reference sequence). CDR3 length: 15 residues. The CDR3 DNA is TGTGCCACGGGATTGGGGGCAGACAACTCCTACGAGCAGTACTTC. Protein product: CATGLGADNSYEQYF.

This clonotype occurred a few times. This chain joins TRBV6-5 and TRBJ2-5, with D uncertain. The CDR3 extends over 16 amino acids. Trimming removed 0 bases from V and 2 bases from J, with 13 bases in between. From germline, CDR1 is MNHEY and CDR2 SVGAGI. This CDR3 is CASSYSSRSPQETQYF. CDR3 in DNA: TGTGCCAGCAGTTACTCCTCGCGATCGCCTCAAGAGACCCAGTACTTC.

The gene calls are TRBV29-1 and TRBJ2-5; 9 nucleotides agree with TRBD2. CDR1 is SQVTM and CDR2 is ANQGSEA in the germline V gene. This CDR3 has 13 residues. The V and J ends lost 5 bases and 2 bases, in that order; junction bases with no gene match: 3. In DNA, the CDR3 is TGCAGCGTTCGAGGACTAGCGCAAGAGACCCAGTACTTC. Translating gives CSVRGLAQETQYF. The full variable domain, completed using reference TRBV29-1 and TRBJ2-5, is SAVISQKPSRDICQRGTSLTIQCQVDSQVTMMFWYRQQPGQSLTLIATANQGSEATYESGFVIDKFPISRPNLTFSTLTVSNMSPEDSSIYLCSVRGLAQETQYFGPGTRLLVL.

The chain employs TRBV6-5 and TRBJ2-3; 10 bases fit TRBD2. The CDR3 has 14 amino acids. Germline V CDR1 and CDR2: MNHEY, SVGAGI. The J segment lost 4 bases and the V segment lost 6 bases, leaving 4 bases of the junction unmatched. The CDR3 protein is CASRLAGSADTQYF. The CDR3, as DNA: TGTGCCAGCAGACTAGCGGGAAGTGCAGATACGCAGTATTTT.

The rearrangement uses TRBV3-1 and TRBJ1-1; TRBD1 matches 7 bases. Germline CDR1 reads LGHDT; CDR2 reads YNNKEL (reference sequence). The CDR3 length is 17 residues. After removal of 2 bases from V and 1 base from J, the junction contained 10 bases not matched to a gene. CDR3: CASSQIPSTGPNTEAFF. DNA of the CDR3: TGTGCCAGCAGCCAAATCCCCTCGACAGGGCCGAACACTGAAGCTTTCTTT. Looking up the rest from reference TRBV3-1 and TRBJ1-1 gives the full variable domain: DTAVSQTPKYLVTQMGNDKSIKCEQNLGHDTMYWYKQDSKKFLKIMFSYNNKELIINETVPNRFSPKSPDKAHLNLHINSLELGDSAVYFCASSQIPSTGPNTEAFFGQGTRLTVV.

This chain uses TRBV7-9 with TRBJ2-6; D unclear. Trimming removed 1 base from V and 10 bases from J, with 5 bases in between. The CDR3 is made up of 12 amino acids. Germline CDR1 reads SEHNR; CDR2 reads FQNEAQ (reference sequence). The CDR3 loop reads CASSLVPNVLTF. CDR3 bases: TGTGCCAGCAGCTTAGTCCCAAACGTCCTGACTTTC. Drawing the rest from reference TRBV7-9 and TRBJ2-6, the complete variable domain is DTGVSQNPRHKITKRGQNVTFRCDPISEHNRLYWYRQTLGQGPEFLTYFQNEAQLEKSRLLSDRFSAERPKGSFSTLEIQRTEQGDSAMYLCASSLVPNVLTFGAGSRLTVL.